The source of this TCR beta chain is a study of blood T cell repertoires in COVID-19. Across the whole study: Samples came from the United States, Italy and Spain, spanning acute and convalescent COVID-19. Nucleic acid was either cDNA or gDNA, and it came from T cells, B-cell-depleted T cells, or PBMCs.

Between the trimmed V and J ends, which lost 3 bases and 3 bases, there was a span of 23 bases. The CDR3 spans 18 residues. Germline values: CDR1 LNHNV, CDR2 YYDKDF (reference sequence). As originally analysed: Estimation of nucleated cell counts was performed using reference gene primer amplification. Sequencing was performed with immunoSEQ multiplex PCR; in TCRdb, only in-frame clones are kept and a portion is missing. V, J and clone size were drawn from that table, and D and trimming were deduced from the DNA. This table holds about 120,000 clones, 85% to 90% found once. The gene calls are TRBV15 and TRBJ1-2; no clear D gene. The source is a woman aged 50 to 60 with acute or convalescent COVID-19. Material for sequencing was peripheral blood. The CDR3 spells CATSSFRVRSETYYGYTF. Written as DNA, the CDR3 is TGTGCCACCAGCAGTTTCCGCGTCCGATCTGAAACCTACTATGGCTACACCTTC.